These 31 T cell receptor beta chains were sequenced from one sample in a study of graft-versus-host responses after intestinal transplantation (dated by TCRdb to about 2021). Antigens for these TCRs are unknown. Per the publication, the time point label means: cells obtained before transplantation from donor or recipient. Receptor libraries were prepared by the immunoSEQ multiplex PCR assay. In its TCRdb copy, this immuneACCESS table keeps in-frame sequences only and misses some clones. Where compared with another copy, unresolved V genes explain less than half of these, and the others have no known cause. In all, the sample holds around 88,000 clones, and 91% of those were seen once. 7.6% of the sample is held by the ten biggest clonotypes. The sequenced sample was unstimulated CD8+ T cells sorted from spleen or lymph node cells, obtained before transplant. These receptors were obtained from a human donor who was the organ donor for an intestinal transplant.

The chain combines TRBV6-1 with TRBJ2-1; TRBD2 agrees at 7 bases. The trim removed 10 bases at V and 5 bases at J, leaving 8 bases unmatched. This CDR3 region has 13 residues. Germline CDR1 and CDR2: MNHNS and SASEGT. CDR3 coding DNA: TGTGCCACCCTGGGGGGGGTAGACAATGAGCAGTTCTTC. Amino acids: CATLGGVDNEQFF.

CDR3 in amino acids: CASSLAVQNTGELFF. In DNA form, the CDR3 reads TGTGCCAGCAGTTTAGCGGTCCAGAACACCGGGGAGCTGTTTTTT. The genes are TRBV27 and TRBJ2-2; no reliable D call. The CDR3 totals 15 residues. Looked up from germline, CDR1 is MNHEY and CDR2 is SMNVEV (reference sequence). V was trimmed by 2 bases and J by 1 base, leaving 8 bases between them.

The CDR3 loop reads CASSGAAGGSSYNEQFF. The CDR3 region has the DNA TGTGCCAGCAGTGGGGCGGCCGGGGGGAGCTCCTACAATGAGCAGTTCTTC. The chain carries TRBV2 and TRBJ2-1, with 7 bases matching TRBD2. CDR3 length: 17 residues. The ends lost 4 bases at V and 0 bases at J; junction bases unmatched: 9. CDR1 SNHLY and CDR2 FYNNEI come from the germline V gene.

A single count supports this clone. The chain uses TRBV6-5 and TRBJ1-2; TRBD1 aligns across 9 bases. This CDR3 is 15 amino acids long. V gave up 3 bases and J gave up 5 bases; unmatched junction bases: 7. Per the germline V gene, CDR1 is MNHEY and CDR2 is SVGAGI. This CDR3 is CASSYKSGTGYGYTF. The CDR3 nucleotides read TGTGCCAGCAGTTATAAATCCGGGACAGGGTATGGCTACACCTTC.

CDR3 protein: CASSYSDTALNTEAFF. The DNA for the CDR3 is TGTGCCAGCAGTTACTCAGATACAGCCTTGAACACTGAAGCTTTCTTT. The V and J genes are TRBV6-6 and TRBJ1-1; no reliable D call. The CDR3 extends over 16 amino acids. Looked up from germline, CDR1 is MNHNY and CDR2 is SVGAGI (reference sequence). V was shortened by 0 bases and J by 0 bases, with 11 bases between the two germline ends.

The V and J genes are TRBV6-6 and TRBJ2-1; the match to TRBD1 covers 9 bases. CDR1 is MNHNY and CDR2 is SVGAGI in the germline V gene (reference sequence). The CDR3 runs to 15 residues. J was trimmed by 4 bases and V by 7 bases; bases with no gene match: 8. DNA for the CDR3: TGTGCCAGCAATTCCGGGACAGGGATTTACAATGAGCAGTTCTTC. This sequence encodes CASNSGTGIYNEQFF.

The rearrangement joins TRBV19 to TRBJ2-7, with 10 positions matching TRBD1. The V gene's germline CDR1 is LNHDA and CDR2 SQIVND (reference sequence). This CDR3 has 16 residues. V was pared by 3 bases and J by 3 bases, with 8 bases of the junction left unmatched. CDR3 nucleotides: TGTGCCAGTAGTATGGTCGCCTGGACAGGGGGCTACGAGCAGTACTTC. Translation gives CASSMVAWTGGYEQYF.

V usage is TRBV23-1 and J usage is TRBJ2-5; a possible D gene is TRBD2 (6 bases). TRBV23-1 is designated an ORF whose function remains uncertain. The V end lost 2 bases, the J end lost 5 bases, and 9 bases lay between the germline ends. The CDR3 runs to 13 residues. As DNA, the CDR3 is TGCGCCAGCAGTCAAGGCGGGAAGGAGACCCAGTACTTC. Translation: CASSQGGKETQYF.

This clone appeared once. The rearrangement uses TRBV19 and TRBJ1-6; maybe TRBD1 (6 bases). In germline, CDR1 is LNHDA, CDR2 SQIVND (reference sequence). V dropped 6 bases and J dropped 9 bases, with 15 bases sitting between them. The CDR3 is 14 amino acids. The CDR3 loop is CASSDYNRASPLHF. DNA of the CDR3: TGTGCCAGTAGCGATTATAACAGGGCTTCACCCCTCCACTTT.

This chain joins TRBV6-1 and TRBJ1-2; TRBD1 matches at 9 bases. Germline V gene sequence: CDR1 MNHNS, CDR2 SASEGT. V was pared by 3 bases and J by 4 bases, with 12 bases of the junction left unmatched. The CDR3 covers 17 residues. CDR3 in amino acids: CASSDHVRTGALYGYTF. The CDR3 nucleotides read TGTGCCAGCAGTGACCACGTGAGGACAGGGGCCCTCTATGGCTACACCTTC.

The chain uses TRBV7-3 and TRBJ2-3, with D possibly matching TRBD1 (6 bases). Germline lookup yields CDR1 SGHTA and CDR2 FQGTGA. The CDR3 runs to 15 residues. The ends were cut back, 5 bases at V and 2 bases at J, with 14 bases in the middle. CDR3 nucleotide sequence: TGTGCCAGCAGCCCCTTCAGGGGTAACACAGATACGCAGTATTTT. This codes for CASSPFRGNTDTQYF.

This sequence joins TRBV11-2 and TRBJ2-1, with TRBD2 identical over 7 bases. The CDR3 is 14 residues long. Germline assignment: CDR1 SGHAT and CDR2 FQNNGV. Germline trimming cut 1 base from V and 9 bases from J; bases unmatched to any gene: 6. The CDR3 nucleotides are TGTGCCAGCAGCTTAGCGGGAGGTCTGGTTGAGCAGTTCTTC. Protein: CASSLAGGLVEQFF. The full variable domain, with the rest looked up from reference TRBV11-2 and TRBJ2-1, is EAGVAQSPRYKIIEKRQSVAFWCNPISGHATLYWYQQILGQGPKLLIQFQNNGVVDDSQLPKDRFSAERLKGVDSTLKIQPAKLEDSAVYLCASSLAGGLVEQFFGPGTRLTVL.

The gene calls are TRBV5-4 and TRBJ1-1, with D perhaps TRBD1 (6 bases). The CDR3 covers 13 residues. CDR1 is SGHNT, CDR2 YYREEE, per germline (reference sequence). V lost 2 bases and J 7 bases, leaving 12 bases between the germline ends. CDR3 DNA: TGTGCCAGCAGCTTCCCAGGGGCCGATGAAGCTTTCTTT. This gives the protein CASSFPGADEAFF.

The CDR3 DNA follows: TGCGCCAGCAGCTTTTTCGTGGGGCAGGACTACGAGCAGTACTTC. Encoded protein: CASSFFVGQDYEQYF. The chain couples TRBV5-1 to TRBJ2-7, with D possibly TRBD1 on 5 matching bases. This CDR3 comprises 15 residues. The V gene lost 2 bases and the J gene lost 3 bases, with 15 bases spanning the gap. Germline V gene data show CDR1 as SGHRS and CDR2 as YFSETQ.

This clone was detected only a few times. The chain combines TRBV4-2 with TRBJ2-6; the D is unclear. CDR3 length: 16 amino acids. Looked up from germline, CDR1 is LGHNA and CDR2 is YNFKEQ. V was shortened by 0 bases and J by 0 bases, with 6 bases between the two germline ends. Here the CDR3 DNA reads TGTGCCAGCAGCCAAGACAGCTCCTCTGGGGCCAACGTCCTGACTTTC. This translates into CASSQDSSSGANVLTF.

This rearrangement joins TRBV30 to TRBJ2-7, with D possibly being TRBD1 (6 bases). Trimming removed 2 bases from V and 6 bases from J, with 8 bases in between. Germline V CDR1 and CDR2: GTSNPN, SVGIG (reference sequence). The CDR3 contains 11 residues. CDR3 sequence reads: CAWSLQGEQYF. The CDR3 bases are TGTGCCTGGAGTTTACAGGGCGAGCAGTACTTC.

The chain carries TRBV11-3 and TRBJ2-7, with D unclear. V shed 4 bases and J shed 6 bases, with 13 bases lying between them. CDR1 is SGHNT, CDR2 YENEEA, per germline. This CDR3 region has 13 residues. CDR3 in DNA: TGTGCCAGCAGCTCTAGGGCTTCGGGCGAGCAGTACTTC. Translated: CASSSRASGEQYF.

The CDR3 coding sequence is TGTGCCAGCAGTTGGACAGGGAACACTGAAGCTTTCTTT. Protein sequence: CASSWTGNTEAFF. V is TRBV27 and J is TRBJ1-1; 7 bases are a match to TRBD1. With V trimmed by 4 bases and J by 1 base, 0 bases remained unmatched. The CDR3 is 13 residues long. Germline-derived CDR1 and CDR2 are MNHEY and SMNVEV (reference sequence).

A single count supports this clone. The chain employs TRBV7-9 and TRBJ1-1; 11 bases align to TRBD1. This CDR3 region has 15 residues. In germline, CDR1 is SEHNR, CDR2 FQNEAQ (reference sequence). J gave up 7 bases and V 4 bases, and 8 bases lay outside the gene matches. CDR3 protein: CASSSRDRGSGEAFF. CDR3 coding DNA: TGTGCCAGCAGCTCCCGGGACAGGGGGTCAGGTGAAGCTTTCTTT.

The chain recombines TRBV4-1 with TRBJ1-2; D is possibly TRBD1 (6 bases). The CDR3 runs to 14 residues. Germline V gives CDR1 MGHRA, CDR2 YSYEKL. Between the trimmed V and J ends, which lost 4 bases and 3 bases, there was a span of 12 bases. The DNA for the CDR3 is TGCGCCAGCAGCCCCTCGGACAGAGACTATGGCTACACCTTC. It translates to CASSPSDRDYGYTF.

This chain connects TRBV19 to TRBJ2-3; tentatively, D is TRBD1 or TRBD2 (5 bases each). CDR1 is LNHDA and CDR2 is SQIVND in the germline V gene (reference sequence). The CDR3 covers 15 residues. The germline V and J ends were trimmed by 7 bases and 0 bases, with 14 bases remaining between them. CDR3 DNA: TGTGCCAGTATGGTCTGGGGCGGGAGCACAGATACGCAGTATTTT. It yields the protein CASMVWGGSTDTQYF.

The CDR3 coding sequence is TGTGCCAGCAGCTTGGACCGTGGCGGGAGGGCCCGATGGGGCGGGGAGCTGTTTTTT. Residues: CASSLDRGGRARWGGELFF. The chain employs TRBV5-6 and TRBJ2-2; 9 bases agree with TRBD2. V shed 0 bases, J shed 7 bases, and the junction held 16 bases outside the gene matches. From germline, CDR1 is SGHDT and CDR2 YYEEEE. This CDR3 region has 19 residues.

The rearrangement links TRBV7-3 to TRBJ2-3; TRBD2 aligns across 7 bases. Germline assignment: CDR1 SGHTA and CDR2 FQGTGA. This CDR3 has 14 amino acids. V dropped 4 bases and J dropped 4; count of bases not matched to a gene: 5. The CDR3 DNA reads TGTGCCAGCAGCTGGGCGGGAGTCGCAGATACGCAGTATTTT. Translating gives CASSWAGVADTQYF.

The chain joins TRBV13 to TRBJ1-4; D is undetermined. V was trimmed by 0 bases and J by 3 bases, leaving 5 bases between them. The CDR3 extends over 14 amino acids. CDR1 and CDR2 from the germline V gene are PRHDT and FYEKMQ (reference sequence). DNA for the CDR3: TGTGCCAGCAGCTTAGGTCCCTCTAATGAAAAACTGTTTTTT. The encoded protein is CASSLGPSNEKLFF.

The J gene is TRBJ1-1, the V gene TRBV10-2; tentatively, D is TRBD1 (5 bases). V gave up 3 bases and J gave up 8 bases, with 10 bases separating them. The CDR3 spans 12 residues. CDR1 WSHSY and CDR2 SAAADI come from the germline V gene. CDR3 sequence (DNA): TGCGCCAGCAGTGATTGGGGGTCCGAAGCTTTCTTT. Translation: CASSDWGSEAFF.

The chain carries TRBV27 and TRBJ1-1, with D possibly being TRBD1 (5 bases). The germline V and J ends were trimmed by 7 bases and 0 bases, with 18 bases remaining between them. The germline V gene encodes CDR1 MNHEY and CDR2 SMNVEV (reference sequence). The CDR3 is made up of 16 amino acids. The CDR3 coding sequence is TGTGCCAGCAACCAGAACGGGCCAGGGATGAACACTGAAGCTTTCTTT. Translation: CASNQNGPGMNTEAFF.

For the CDR3, the DNA is TGTGCCAGCAGTTCCGGGTCCGGGACTAGCGAGGACTCTGCCTACGAGCAGTACTTC. This gives the protein CASSSGSGTSEDSAYEQYF. The V call is TRBV13, the J call TRBJ2-7, with 10 bases lining up with TRBD2. Germline V lookup: CDR1 PRHDT, CDR2 FYEKMQ (reference sequence). The CDR3 runs to 19 residues. With 6 bases clipped from V and 2 bases from J, the junction kept 19 bases outside the gene matches.

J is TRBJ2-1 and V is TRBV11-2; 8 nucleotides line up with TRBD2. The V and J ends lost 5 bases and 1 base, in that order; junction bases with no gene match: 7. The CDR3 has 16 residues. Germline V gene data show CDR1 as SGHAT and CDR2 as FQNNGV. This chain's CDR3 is CASSQSGRLSYNEQFF. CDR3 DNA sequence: TGTGCCAGCAGCCAAAGCGGGAGATTATCCTACAATGAGCAGTTCTTC.

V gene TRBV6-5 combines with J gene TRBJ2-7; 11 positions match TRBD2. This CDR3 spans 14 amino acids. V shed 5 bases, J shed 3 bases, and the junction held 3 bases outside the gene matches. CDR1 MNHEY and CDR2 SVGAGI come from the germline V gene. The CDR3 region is CASSDGLAGYEQYF. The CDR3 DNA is TGTGCCAGCAGTGACGGACTAGCGGGCTACGAGCAGTACTTC.

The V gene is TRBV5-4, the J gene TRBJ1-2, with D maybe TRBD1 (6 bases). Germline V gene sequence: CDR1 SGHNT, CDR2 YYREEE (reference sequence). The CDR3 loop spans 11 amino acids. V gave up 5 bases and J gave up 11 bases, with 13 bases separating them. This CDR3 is CASRNREGYTF. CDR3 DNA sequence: TGTGCCAGCAGGAACAGGGAGGGTTACACCTTC.

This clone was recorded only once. CDR3 in amino acids: CASSLGGLPKRGIYNEQFF. CDR3 coding DNA: TGTGCCAGCAGCTTAGGGGGACTACCCAAAAGAGGGATTTACAATGAGCAGTTCTTC. The chain couples TRBV7-2 to TRBJ2-1; 7 bases align to TRBD2. From germline, CDR1 is SGHTA and CDR2 FQGNSA. With V trimmed by 1 base and J by 4 bases, 16 bases remained unmatched. This CDR3 region has 19 residues. The whole variable domain, filled in from reference TRBV7-2 and TRBJ2-1, reads GAGVSQSPSNKVTEKGKDVELRCDPISGHTALYWYRQSLGQGLEFLIYFQGNSAPDKSGLPSDRFSAERTGGSVSTLTIQRTQQEDSAVYLCASSLGGLPKRGIYNEQFFGPGTRLTVL.